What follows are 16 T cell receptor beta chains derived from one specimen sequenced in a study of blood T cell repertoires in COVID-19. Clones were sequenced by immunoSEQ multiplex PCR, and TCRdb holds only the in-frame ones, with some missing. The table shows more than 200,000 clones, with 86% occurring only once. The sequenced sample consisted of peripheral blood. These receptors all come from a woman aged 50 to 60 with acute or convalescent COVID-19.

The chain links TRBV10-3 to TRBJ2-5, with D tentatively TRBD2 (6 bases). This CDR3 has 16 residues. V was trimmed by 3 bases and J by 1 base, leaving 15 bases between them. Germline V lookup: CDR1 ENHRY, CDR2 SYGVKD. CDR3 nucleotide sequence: TGTGCCATCAGTGATGGAGGCGGGGCGCTCCAAGAGACCCAGTACTTC. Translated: CAISDGGGALQETQYF.

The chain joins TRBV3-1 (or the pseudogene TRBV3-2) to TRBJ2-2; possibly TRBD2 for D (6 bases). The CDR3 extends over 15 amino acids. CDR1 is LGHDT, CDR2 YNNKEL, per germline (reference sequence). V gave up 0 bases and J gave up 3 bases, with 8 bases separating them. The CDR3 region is CASSQDWRDTGELFF. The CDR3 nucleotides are TGTGCCAGCAGCCAAGATTGGAGGGACACCGGGGAGCTGTTTTTT.

CDR3 in amino acids: CASSGQGNYGYTF. The CDR3 DNA follows: TGTGCCAGCAGTGGTCAGGGCAACTATGGCTACACCTTC. This chain joins TRBV2 and TRBJ1-2; possibly TRBD1 for D (5 bases). The V end lost 4 bases, the J end lost 2 bases, and 8 bases lay between the germline ends. The germline CDR1 and CDR2 sequences are SNHLY and FYNNEI. The CDR3 is 13 residues long.

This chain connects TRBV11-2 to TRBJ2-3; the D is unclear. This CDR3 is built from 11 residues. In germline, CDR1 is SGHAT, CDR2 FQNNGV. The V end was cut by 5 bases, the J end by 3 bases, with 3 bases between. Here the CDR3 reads CASSLTDTQYF. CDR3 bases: TGTGCCAGCAGCCTTACAGATACGCAGTATTTT.

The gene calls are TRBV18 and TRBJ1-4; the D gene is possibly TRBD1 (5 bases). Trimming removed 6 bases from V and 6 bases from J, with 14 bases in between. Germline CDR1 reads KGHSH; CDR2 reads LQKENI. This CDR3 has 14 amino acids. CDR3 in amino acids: CASSPGSQDEKLFF. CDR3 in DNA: TGTGCCAGCTCGCCAGGGTCGCAGGATGAAAAACTGTTTTTT.

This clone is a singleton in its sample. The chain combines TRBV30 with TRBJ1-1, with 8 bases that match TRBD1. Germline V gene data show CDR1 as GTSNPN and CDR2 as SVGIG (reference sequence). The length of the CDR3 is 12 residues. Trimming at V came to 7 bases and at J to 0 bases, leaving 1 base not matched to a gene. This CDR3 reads CASDRVNTEAFF. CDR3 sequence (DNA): TGTGCCTCGGACAGGGTGAACACTGAAGCTTTCTTT.

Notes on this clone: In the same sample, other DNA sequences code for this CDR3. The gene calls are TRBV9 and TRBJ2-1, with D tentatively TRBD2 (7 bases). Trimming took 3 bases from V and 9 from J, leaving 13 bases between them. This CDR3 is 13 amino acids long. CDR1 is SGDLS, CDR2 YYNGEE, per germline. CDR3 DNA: TGTGCCAGCAGCGCTGGGGGGGGCTCTGAGCAGTTCTTC. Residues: CASSAGGGSEQFF.

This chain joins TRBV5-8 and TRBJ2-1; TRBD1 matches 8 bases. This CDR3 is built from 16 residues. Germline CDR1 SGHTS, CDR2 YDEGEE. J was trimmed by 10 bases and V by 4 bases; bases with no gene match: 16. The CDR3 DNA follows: TGTGCCAGCAGCCAGTACGGGACAGGCGTGTACAGGGAGCAGTTCTTC. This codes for CASSQYGTGVYREQFF. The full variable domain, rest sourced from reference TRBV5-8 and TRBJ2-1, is EAGVTQSPTHLIKTRGQQATLRCSPISGHTSVYWYQQALGLGLQFLLWYDEGEERNRGNFPPRFSGRQFPNYSSELNVNALELEDSALYLCASSQYGTGVYREQFFGPGTRLTVL.

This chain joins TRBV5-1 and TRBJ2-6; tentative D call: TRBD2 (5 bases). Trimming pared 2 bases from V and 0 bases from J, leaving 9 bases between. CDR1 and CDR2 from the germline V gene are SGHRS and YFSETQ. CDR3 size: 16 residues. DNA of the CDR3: TGCGCCAGCAGCTTAACGGGGAGCTCTGGGGCCAACGTCCTGACTTTC. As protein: CASSLTGSSGANVLTF. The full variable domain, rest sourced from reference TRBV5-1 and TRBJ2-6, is KAGVTQTPRYLIKTRGQQVTLSCSPISGHRSVSWYQQTPGQGLQFLFEYFSETQRNKGNFPGRFSGRQFSNSRSEMNVSTLELGDSALYLCASSLTGSSGANVLTFGAGSRLTVL.

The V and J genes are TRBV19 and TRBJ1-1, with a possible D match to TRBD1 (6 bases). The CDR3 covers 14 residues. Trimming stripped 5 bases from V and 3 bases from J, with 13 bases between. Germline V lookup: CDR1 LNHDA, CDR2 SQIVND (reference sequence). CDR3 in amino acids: CASSLRGLDTEAFF. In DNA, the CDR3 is TGTGCCAGTAGTCTCAGGGGTCTGGACACTGAAGCTTTCTTT.

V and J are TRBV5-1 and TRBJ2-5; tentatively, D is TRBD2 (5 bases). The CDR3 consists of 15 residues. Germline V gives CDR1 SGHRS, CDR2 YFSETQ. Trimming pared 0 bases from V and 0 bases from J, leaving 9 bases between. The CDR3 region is CASSLAPGYQETQYF. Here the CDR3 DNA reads TGCGCCAGCAGCTTGGCGCCGGGATACCAAGAGACCCAGTACTTC.

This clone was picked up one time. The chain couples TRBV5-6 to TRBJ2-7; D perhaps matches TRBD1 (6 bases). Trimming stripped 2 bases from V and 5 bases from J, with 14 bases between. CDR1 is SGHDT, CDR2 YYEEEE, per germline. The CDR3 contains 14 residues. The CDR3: CASSLGRQEHEQYF. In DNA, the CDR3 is TGTGCCAGCAGCTTAGGCCGACAGGAACACGAGCAGTACTTC.

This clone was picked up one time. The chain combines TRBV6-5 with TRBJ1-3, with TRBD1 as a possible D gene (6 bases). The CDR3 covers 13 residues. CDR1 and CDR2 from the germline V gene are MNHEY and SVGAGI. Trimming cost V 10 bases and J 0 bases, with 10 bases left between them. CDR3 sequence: CAITGTSGNTIYF. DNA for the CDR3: TGTGCCATCACAGGGACCTCTGGAAACACCATATATTTT.

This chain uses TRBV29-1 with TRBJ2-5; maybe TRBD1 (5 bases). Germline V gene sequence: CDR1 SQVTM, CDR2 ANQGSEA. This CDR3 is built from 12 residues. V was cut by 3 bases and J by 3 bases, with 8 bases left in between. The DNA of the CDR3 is TGCAGCGTTGACCCAGGGAAAGAGACCCAGTACTTC. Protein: CSVDPGKETQYF.

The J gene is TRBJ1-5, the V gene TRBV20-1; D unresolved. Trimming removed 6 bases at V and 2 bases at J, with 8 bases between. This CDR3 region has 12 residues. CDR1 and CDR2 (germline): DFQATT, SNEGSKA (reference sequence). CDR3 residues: CSASSGNQPQHF. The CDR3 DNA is TGCAGTGCGAGTAGCGGCAATCAGCCCCAGCATTTT.

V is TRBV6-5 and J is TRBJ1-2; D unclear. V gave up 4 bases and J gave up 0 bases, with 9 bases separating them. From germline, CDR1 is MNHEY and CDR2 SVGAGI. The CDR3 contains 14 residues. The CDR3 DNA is TGTGCCAGCAGTTTTGGGGAGGCTAACTATGGCTACACCTTC. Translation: CASSFGEANYGYTF.